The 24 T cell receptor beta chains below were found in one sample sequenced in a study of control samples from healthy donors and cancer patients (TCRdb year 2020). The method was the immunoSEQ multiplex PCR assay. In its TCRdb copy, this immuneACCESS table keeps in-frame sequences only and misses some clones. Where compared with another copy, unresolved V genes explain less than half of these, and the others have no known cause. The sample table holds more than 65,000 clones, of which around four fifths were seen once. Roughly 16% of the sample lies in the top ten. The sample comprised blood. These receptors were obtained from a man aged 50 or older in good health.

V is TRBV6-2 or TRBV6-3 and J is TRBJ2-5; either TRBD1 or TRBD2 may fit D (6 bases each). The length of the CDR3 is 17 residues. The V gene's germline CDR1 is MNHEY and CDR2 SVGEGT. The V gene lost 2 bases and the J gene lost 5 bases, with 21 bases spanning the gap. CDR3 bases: TGTGCCAGCAGTTACCCCGCGGGGCGCCCTAGGGGGGAGACCCAGTACTTC. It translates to CASSYPAGRPRGETQYF.

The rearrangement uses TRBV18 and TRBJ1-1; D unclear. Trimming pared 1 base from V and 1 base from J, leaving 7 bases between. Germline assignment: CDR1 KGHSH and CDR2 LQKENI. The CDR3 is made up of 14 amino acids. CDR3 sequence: CASSPHNTNTEAFF. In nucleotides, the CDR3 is TGTGCCAGCTCACCACATAACACGAACACTGAAGCTTTCTTT.

This CDR3 is CASSPAYVSGANVLTF. DNA for the CDR3: TGTGCCAGCAGCCCCGCCTATGTTTCGGGGGCCAACGTCCTGACTTTC. The V call is TRBV7-8, the J call TRBJ2-6; D call uncertain. The CDR3 totals 16 residues. Germline V gene sequence: CDR1 SGHVS, CDR2 FQNEAQ. V lost 5 bases to trimming and J lost 4 bases, with 15 bases between them.

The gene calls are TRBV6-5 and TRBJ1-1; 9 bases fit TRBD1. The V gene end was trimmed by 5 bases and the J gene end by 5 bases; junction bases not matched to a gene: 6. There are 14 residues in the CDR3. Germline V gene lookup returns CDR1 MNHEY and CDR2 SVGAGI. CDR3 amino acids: CASSRRDRATEAFF. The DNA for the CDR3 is TGTGCCAGCAGTCGCCGGGACAGGGCTACTGAAGCTTTCTTT.

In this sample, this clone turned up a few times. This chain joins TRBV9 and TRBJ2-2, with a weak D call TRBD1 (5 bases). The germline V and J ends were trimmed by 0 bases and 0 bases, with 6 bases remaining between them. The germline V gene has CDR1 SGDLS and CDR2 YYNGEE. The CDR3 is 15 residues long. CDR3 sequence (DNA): TGTGCCAGCAGCGTAGAGGACACGAACACCGGGGAGCTGTTTTTT. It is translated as CASSVEDTNTGELFF.

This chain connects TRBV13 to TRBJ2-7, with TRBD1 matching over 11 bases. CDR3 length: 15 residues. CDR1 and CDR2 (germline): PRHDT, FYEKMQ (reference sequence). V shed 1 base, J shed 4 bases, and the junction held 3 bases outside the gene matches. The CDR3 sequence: CASSLAGQGGYEQYF. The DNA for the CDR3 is TGTGCCAGCAGCTTAGCGGGACAGGGGGGGTACGAGCAGTACTTC.

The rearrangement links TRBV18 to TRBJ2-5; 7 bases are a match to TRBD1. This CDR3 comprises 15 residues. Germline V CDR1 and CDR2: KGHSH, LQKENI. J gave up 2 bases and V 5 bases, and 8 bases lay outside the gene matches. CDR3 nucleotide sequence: TGTGCCAGCTCAACTAGGACAGGCGTACAAGAGACCCAGTACTTC. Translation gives CASSTRTGVQETQYF.

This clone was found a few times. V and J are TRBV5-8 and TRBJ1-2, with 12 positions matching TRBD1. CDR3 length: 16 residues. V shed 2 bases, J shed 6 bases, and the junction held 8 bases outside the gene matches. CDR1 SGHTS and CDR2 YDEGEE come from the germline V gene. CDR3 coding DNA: TGTGCCAGCAGCTTTTTTCGGGGACAGGGGGCTAATGGCTACACCTTC. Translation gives CASSFFRGQGANGYTF.

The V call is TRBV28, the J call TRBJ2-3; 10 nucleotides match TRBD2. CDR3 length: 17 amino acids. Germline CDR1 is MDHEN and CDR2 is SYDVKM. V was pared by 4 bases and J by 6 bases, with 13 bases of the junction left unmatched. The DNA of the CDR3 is TGTGCCAGCAGTTCCCCCCAAGCGGGAGGGCCTCGGGATACGCAGTATTTT. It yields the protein CASSSPQAGGPRDTQYF.

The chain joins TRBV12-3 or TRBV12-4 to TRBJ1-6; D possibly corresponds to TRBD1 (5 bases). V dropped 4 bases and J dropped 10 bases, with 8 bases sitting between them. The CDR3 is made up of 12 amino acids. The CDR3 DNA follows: TGTGCCAGCAGTTGGGGCAGCTCACCCCTCCACTTT. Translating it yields CASSWGSSPLHF.

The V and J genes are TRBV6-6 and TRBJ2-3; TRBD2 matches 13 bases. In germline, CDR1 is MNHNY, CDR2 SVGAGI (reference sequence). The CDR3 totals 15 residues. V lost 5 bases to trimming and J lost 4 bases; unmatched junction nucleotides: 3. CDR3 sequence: CASSNGLAGADTQYF. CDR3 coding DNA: TGTGCCAGCAGTAATGGACTAGCGGGGGCAGATACGCAGTATTTT.

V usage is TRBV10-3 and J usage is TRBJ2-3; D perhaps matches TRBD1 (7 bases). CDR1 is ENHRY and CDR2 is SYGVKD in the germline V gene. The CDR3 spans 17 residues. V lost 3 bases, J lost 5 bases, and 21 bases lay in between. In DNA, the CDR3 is TGTGCCATCAGTGAAGCCCGCGGCAGGGGGGCTGGAGATACGCAGTATTTT. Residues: CAISEARGRGAGDTQYF.

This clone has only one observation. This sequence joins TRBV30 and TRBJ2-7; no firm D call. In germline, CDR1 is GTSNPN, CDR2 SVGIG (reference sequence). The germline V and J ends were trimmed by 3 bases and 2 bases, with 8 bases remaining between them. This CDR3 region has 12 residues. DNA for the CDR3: TGTGCCTGGAGACCCGGTCCCTACGAGCAGTACTTC. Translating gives CAWRPGPYEQYF.

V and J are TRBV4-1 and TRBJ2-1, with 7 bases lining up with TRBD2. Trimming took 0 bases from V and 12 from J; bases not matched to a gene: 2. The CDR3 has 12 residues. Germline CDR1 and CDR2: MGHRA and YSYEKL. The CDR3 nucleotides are TGCGCCAGCAGCCAAGATGGGAGGGCGCAGTTCTTC. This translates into CASSQDGRAQFF.

CDR3 loop: CAISESAETSTDTQYF. The CDR3, as DNA: TGTGCCATCAGTGAGTCAGCGGAGACTAGCACAGATACGCAGTATTTT. The rearrangement joins TRBV10-3 to TRBJ2-3; perhaps TRBD2 as D (5 bases). The CDR3 has 16 residues. Germline assignment: CDR1 ENHRY and CDR2 SYGVKD. Trimming pared 0 bases from V and 0 bases from J, leaving 10 bases between.

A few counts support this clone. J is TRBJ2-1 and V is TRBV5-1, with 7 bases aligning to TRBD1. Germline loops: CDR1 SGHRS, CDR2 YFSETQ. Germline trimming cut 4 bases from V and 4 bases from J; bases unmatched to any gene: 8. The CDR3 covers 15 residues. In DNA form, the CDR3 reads TGCGCCAGCAGCCCCGGGACAGCAGGATACAATGAGCAGTTCTTC. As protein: CASSPGTAGYNEQFF.

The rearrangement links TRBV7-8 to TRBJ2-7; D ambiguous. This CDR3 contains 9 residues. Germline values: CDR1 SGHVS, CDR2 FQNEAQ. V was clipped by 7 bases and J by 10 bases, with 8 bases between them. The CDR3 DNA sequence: TGTGCCAGCAACGAACATCAGTACTTC. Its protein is CASNEHQYF.

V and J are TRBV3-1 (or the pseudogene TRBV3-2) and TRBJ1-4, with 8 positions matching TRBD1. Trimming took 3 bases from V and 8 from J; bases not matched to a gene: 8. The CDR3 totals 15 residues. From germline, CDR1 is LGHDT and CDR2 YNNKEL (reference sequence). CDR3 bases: TGTGCCAGCAGCCAGCCGACAGGGGCGGTCGAAAAACTGTTTTTT. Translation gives CASSQPTGAVEKLFF.

CDR3 DNA sequence: TGTGCCAGCAGCTTAATGGGGGAGCAGTACTTC. Translated, it gives CASSLMGEQYF. The chain carries TRBV13 and TRBJ2-7; D gene ambiguous. The germline V gene has CDR1 PRHDT and CDR2 FYEKMQ (reference sequence). The CDR3 is 11 amino acids. Trimming took 2 bases from V and 7 from J, leaving 6 bases between them.

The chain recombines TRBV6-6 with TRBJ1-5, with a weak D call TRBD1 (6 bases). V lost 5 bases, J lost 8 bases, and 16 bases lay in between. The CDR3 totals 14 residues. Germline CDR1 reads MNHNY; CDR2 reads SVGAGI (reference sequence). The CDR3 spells CASSARGAREPQHF. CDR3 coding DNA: TGTGCCAGCAGTGCCCGGGGGGCTAGGGAGCCCCAGCATTTT.

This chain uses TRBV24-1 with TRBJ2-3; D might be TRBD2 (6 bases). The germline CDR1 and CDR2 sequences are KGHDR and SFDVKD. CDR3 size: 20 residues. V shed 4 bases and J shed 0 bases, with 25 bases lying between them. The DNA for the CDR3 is TGTGCCACCAGTGACCCTTTTTCGGAGGGCGAGGGCACTAGCACAGATACGCAGTATTTT. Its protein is CATSDPFSEGEGTSTDTQYF.

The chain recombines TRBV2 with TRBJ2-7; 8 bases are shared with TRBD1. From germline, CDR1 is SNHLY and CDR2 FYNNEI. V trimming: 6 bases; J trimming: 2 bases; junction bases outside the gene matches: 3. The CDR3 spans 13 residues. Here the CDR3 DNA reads TGTGCCAGCAGGGACAGGGATCCCTACGAGCAGTACTTC. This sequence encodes CASRDRDPYEQYF.

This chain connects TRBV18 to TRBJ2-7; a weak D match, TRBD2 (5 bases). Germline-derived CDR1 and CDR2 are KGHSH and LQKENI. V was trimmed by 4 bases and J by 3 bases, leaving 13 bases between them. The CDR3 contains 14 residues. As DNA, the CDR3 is TGTGCCAGCTCACTAAACGGGGATAGCTACGAGCAGTACTTC. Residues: CASSLNGDSYEQYF. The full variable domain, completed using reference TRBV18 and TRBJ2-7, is NAGVMQNPRHLVRRRGQEARLRCSPMKGHSHVYWYRQLPEEGLKFMVYLQKENIIDESGMPKERFSAEFPKEGPSILRIQQVVRGDSAAYFCASSLNGDSYEQYFGPGTRLTVT.

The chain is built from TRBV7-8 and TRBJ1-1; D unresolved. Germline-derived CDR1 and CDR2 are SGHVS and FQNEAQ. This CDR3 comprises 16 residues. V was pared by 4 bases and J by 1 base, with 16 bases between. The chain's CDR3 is CASSSDGVRKNTEAFF. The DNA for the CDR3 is TGTGCCAGCAGCTCCGATGGGGTAAGGAAGAACACTGAAGCTTTCTTT.